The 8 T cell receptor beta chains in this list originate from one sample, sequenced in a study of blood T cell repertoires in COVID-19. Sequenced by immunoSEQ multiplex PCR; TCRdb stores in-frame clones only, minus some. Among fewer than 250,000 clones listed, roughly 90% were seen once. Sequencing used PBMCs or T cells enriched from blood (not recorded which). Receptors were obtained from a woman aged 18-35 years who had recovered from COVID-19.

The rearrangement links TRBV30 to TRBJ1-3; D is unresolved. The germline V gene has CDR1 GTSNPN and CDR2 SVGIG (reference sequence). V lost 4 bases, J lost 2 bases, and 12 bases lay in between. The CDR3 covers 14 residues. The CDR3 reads CAWTKEAAGNTIYF. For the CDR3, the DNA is TGTGCCTGGACGAAAGAAGCCGCTGGAAACACCATATATTTT.

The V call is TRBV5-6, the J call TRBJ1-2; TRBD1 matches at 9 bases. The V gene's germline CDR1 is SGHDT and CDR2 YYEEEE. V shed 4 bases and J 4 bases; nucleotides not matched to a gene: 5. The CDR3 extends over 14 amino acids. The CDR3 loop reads CASSDRDRVYGYTF. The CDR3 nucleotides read TGTGCCAGCAGCGACCGGGACAGGGTCTATGGCTACACCTTC. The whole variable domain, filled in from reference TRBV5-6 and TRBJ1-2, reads DAGVTQSPTHLIKTRGQQVTLRCSPKSGHDTVSWYQQALGQGPQFIFQYYEEEERQRGNFPDRFSGHQFPNYSSELNVNALLLGDSALYLCASSDRDRVYGYTFGSGTRLTVV.

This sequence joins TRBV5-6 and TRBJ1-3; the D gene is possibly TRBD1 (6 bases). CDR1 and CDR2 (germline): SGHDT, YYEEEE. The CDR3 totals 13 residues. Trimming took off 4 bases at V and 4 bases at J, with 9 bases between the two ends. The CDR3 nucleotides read TGTGCCAGCAGCCTGGGGGCCGGAAACACCATATATTTT. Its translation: CASSLGAGNTIYF.

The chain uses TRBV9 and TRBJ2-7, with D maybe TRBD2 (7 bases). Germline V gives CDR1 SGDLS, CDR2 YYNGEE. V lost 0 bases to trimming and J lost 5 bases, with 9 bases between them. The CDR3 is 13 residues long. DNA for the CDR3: TGTGCCAGCAGCGTAGCGGGGGGCCACGAGCAGTACTTC. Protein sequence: CASSVAGGHEQYF.

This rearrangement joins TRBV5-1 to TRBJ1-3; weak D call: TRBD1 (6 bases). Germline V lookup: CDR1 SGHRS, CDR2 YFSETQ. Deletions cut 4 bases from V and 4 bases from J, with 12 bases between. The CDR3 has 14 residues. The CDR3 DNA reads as TGCGCCAGCAGCGCGCAAACAGGGGGAAACACCATATATTTT. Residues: CASSAQTGGNTIYF.

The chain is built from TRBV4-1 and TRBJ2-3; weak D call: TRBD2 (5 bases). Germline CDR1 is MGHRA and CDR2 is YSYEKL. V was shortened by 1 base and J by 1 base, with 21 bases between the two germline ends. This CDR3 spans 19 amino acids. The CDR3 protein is CASSQGLGGLQFRTDTQYF. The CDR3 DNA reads TGCGCCAGCAGCCAAGGCCTCGGCGGACTTCAGTTCCGCACAGATACGCAGTATTTT.

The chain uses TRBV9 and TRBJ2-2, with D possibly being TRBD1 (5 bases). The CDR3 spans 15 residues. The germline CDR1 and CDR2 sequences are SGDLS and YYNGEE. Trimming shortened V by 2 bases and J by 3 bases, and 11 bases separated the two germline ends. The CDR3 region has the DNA TGTGCCAGCAGCGTGGCAGGGCCGGACACCGGGGAGCTGTTTTTT. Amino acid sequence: CASSVAGPDTGELFF. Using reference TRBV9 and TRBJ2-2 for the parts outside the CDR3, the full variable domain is DSGVTQTPKHLITATGQRVTLRCSPRSGDLSVYWYQQSLDQGLQFLIQYYNGEERAKGNILERFSAQQFPDLHSELNLSSLELGDSALYFCASSVAGPDTGELFFGEGSRLTVL.

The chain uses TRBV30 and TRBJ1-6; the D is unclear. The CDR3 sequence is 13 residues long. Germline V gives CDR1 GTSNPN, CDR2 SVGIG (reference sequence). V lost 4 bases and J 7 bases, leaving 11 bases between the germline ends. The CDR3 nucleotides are TGTGCCTGGAAGAGGCCTGCCAATTCACCCCTCCACTTT. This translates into CAWKRPANSPLHF.